One and the same sample provided the 4 T cell receptor beta chains below, sequenced in a study of blood T cell repertoires in COVID-19. Some clones are missing from TCRdb's copy, which holds only in-frame ones; the method was immunoSEQ multiplex PCR. The table shows 280,000 or so clones, with 83% occurring only once. The sample comprised peripheral blood. These receptors originate from a woman in her forties or fifties who had recovered from COVID-19.

V usage is TRBV11-3 and J usage is TRBJ1-1; D is perhaps TRBD1 (5 bases). Germline V lookup: CDR1 SGHNT, CDR2 YENEEA. This CDR3 has 14 amino acids. Trimming removed 8 bases from V and 1 base from J, with 14 bases in between. The CDR3 DNA reads as TGTGCCAGCTCAGGGCGCGACGGGAACACTGAAGCTTTCTTT. Encoded protein: CASSGRDGNTEAFF.

J is TRBJ1-1 and V is TRBV7-9, with 7 bases matching TRBD1. The J segment lost 4 bases and the V segment lost 5 bases, leaving 7 bases of the junction unmatched. The germline gives CDR1 SEHNR, CDR2 FQNEAQ (reference sequence). This CDR3 comprises 14 residues. The chain's CDR3 is CASSPGTAGTEAFF. CDR3 nucleotides: TGTGCCAGCAGCCCTGGGACAGCGGGCACTGAAGCTTTCTTT.

This chain links TRBV7-9 with TRBJ1-2; D might be TRBD1 (6 bases). Germline values: CDR1 SEHNR, CDR2 FQNEAQ (reference sequence). CDR3 length: 13 residues. Deletions cut 5 bases from V and 8 bases from J, with 15 bases between. Written as DNA, the CDR3 is TGTGCCAGCAGCCCGTCAGGGGTAGGCGGCTACACCTTC. Protein product: CASSPSGVGGYTF.

CDR3 protein: CATSGPTPGTRASDTQYF. CDR3 bases: TGTGCCACCAGCGGACCAACCCCCGGGACTAGAGCGTCAGATACGCAGTATTTT. The chain has TRBV15 and TRBJ2-3, with 8 positions matching TRBD2. Trimming took 5 bases from V and 4 from J; bases not matched to a gene: 17. There are 18 residues in the CDR3. Per the germline V gene, CDR1 is LNHNV and CDR2 is YYDKDF (reference sequence).